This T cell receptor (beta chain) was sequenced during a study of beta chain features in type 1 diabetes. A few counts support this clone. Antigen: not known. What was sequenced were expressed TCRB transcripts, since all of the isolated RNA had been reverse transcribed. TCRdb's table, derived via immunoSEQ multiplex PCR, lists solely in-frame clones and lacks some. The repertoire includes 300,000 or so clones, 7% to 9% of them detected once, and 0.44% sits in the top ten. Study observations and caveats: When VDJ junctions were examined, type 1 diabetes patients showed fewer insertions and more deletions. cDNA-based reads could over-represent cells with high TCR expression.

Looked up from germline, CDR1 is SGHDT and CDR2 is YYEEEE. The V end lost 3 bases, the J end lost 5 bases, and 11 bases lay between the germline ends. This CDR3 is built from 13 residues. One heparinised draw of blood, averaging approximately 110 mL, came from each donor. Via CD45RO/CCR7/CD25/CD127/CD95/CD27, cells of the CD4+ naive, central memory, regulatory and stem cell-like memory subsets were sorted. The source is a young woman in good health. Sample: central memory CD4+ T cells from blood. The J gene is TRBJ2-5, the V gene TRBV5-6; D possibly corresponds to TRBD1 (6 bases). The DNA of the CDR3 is TGTGCCAGCAGCTACAGGGTTTGGGAGACCCAGTACTTC. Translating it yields CASSYRVWETQYF.